The rows below give T cell receptor beta chains drawn from one sample of a study of T cell repertoires in ileal Crohn's disease. This table comes from immunoSEQ multiplex PCR, and its TCRdb copy is limited to in-frame clones, with some not included. The sample includes about 14,000 clones, about 70% seen only once; the top ten take 5.5% to 7.5%. Sequenced material: ileal tissue. Receptor source: an adult with Crohn's disease. The CDR3 runs from the conserved cysteine through the conserved F or W. The order of the fields is D gene, J gene, clone size, V gene, CDR3 DNA, CDR3 protein. D genes are given only for firm matches. Where a row states a size, it is once, few, many or the class of an expanded clone; other rows omit it.

D: NA
J: TRBJ2-1
size: NA
V: TRBV20-1
DNA: TGCAGTGCCACGAACCCGGATGAGCAGTTCTTC
CDR3: CSATNPDEQFF

D: NA
J: TRBJ1-1
size: NA
V: TRBV7-9
DNA: TGTGCCAGCAGCTTATTACCGAACACTGAAGCTTTCTTT
CDR3: CASSLLPNTEAFF

D: TRBD2
J: TRBJ2-3
size: once
V: TRBV6-6
DNA: TGTGCCAGCTGCAACGGGGGGGTAACAGATACGCAGTATTTT
CDR3: CASCNGGVTDTQYF

D: NA
J: TRBJ1-1
size: NA
V: TRBV4-1
DNA: TGCGCCAGCAGCCATCCGCAGGGCACCAATGAAGCTTTCTTT
CDR3: CASSHPQGTNEAFF

D: TRBD1
J: TRBJ1-1
size: NA
V: TRBV5-1
DNA: TGCGCCAGCAGCTACGGACAGGGGCGGACTGAAGCTTTCTTT
CDR3: CASSYGQGRTEAFF

D: NA
J: TRBJ2-1
size: NA
V: TRBV6-1
DNA: TGTGCCAGCAGTGGAGATGGCCTTACCTACAATGAGCAGTTCTTC
CDR3: CASSGDGLTYNEQFF

D: TRBD2
J: TRBJ2-6
size: NA
V: TRBV10-3
DNA: TGTGCCATCAGTGGCCCCGGGTTAGCGGGGTACTCTGGGGCCAACGTCCTGACTTTC
CDR3: CAISGPGLAGYSGANVLTF

D: NA
J: TRBJ1-1
size: NA
V: TRBV15
DNA: TGTGCCACCAGCAGAATATTAGATCGGGACACTGAAGCTTTCTTT
CDR3: CATSRILDRDTEAFF

D: NA
J: TRBJ1-5
size: NA
V: TRBV6-1
DNA: TGTGCCAGCAGTCTCTTTGGGGGAGGCAATCAGCCCCAGCATTTT
CDR3: CASSLFGGGNQPQHF

D: TRBD2
J: TRBJ2-7
size: NA
V: TRBV5-1
DNA: TGCGCCAGCAGCCCCGGACTAGATTCGGACGAGCAGTACTTC
CDR3: CASSPGLDSDEQYF

D: NA
J: TRBJ1-4
size: few
V: TRBV9
DNA: TGTGCCAGCAGCACGGGACTTTTAGGGAAGGAAAAACTGTTTTTT
CDR3: CASSTGLLGKEKLFF

D: NA
J: TRBJ1-2
size: few
V: TRBV4-1
DNA: TGCGCCAGCAGCCAAGAGTCGGGAGGAGGTGGCTACACCTTC
CDR3: CASSQESGGGGYTF

D: TRBD1
J: TRBJ2-7
size: NA
V: TRBV5-6
DNA: TGTGCCAGCAGCTGGACAGGGGGAGACGAGCAGTACTTC
CDR3: CASSWTGGDEQYF

D: NA
J: TRBJ1-2
size: NA
V: TRBV27
DNA: TGTGCCAGCAGTGCTTCCTTATCACAGGGTTCCTATGGCTACACCTTC
CDR3: CASSASLSQGSYGYTF

D: NA
J: TRBJ1-6
size: NA
V: TRBV10-3
DNA: TGTGCCACTAAATCAGGGTCCGATAATTCACCCCTCCACTTT
CDR3: CATKSGSDNSPLHF

D: TRBD1
J: TRBJ2-3
size: once
V: TRBV5-1
DNA: TGCGCCAGCAGCCGAGGCCAGGGGGCTGGGGATACGCAGTATTTT
CDR3: CASSRGQGAGDTQYF

D: NA
J: TRBJ1-4
size: NA
V: TRBV28
DNA: TGTGCCAGCAGTCGGAGGGGCGGGGGAACTAATGAAAAACTGTTTTTT
CDR3: CASSRRGGGTNEKLFF

D: NA
J: TRBJ1-2
size: NA
V: TRBV19
DNA: TGTGCCAGTAGTGCTGGACACCTAGCTAACTATGGCTACACCTTC
CDR3: CASSAGHLANYGYTF

D: NA
J: TRBJ2-6
size: NA
V: TRBV29-1
DNA: TGCAGCGTTTCACAGTGGGTACCTAGCTCTGGGGCCAACGTCCTGACTTTC
CDR3: CSVSQWVPSSGANVLTF

D: TRBD1
J: TRBJ1-4
size: once
V: TRBV6-1
DNA: TGTGCCAGCAGTTCCCACGGGACAGATGAAAAACTGTTTTTT
CDR3: CASSSHGTDEKLFF

D: NA
J: TRBJ1-1
size: NA
V: TRBV15
DNA: TGTGCCACCAGCCCCCACCGAGGGGGGGACACTGAAGCTTTCTTT
CDR3: CATSPHRGGDTEAFF

D: TRBD1
J: TRBJ1-1
size: NA
V: TRBV5-6
DNA: TGTGCCAGCAGCTCCGGACAGGGTGAAGCTTTCTTT
CDR3: CASSSGQGEAFF

D: NA
J: TRBJ2-7
size: once
V: TRBV4-1
DNA: TGCGCCAGCAGGCCATTAGACAGGTACTACGAGCAGTACTTC
CDR3: CASRPLDRYYEQYF

D: TRBD1
J: TRBJ1-2
size: few
V: TRBV6-6
DNA: TGTGCCAGCAGTTGGACAGGGGAGTCCGATGGCTACACCTTC
CDR3: CASSWTGESDGYTF

D: NA
J: TRBJ2-3
size: NA
V: TRBV9
DNA: TGTGCCAGCACCCTGGGGGGCACAGATACGCAGTATTTT
CDR3: CASTLGGTDTQYF

D: NA
J: TRBJ2-7
size: few
V: TRBV7-6
DNA: TGTGCCAGCAGCCTTGGGACGGGTAAATCCTACGAGCAGTACTTC
CDR3: CASSLGTGKSYEQYF

D: NA
J: TRBJ1-6
size: NA
V: TRBV5-1
DNA: TGCGCCAGCAAGCCGACAGCCACCGATAATTCACCCCTCCACTTT
CDR3: CASKPTATDNSPLHF

D: TRBD1
J: TRBJ2-1
size: NA
V: TRBV6-1
DNA: TGTGCCAGCCATAGGACAGGGGGGTTCAATGAGCAGTTCTTC
CDR3: CASHRTGGFNEQFF

D: NA
J: TRBJ1-3
size: NA
V: TRBV18
DNA: TGTGCCAGCTCCGACGGGACCCCCCTCTCTGGAAACACCATATATTTT
CDR3: CASSDGTPLSGNTIYF

D: NA
J: TRBJ1-2
size: NA
V: TRBV5-5
DNA: TGTGCCAGCAGCTTGGAGGGGCTATATGGCTACACCTTC
CDR3: CASSLEGLYGYTF

D: TRBD1
J: TRBJ1-1
size: NA
V: TRBV4-1
DNA: TGCGCCAGCAGCCATGCGGACAGGGAGAACACTGAAGCTTTCTTT
CDR3: CASSHADRENTEAFF

D: NA
J: TRBJ2-1
size: NA
V: TRBV7-9
DNA: TGTGCCAGCAGCTTCGGCAATGAGCAGTTCTTC
CDR3: CASSFGNEQFF

D: NA
J: TRBJ1-6
size: NA
V: TRBV18
DNA: TGTGCCAGCTCACCAGAGGCGGACAATCTCGGTTCACCCCTCCACTTT
CDR3: CASSPEADNLGSPLHF

D: TRBD1
J: TRBJ1-1
size: once
V: TRBV11-2
DNA: TGTGCCAGCAGCAAGGGACAGGTAATGAACACTGAAGCTTTCTTT
CDR3: CASSKGQVMNTEAFF

D: TRBD1
J: TRBJ2-7
size: NA
V: TRBV5-8
DNA: TGTGCCAGCAGCTTCCAACAGGGGGGCGAGCAGTACTTC
CDR3: CASSFQQGGEQYF

D: TRBD2
J: TRBJ2-5
size: NA
V: TRBV5-1
DNA: TGCGCCAGCTCCAGCGGGGGGACCTTGGAGACCCAGTACTTC
CDR3: CASSSGGTLETQYF

D: NA
J: TRBJ1-2
size: NA
V: TRBV6-5
DNA: TGTGCCAGCAAAGGGGGGCGGACCTATGGCTACACCTTC
CDR3: CASKGGRTYGYTF

D: NA
J: TRBJ2-3
size: NA
V: TRBV5-1
DNA: TGCGCCAGCAGCTTGGTCCTTGAGAATACGCAGTATTTT
CDR3: CASSLVLENTQYF

D: TRBD1
J: TRBJ1-6
size: medium-sized
V: TRBV5-6
DNA: TGTGCCAGCAGCTTGGTTACGGGGCAGGGGGCTTCCTATAATTCACCCCTCCACTTT
CDR3: CASSLVTGQGASYNSPLHF

D: TRBD2
J: TRBJ2-1
size: NA
V: TRBV19
DNA: TGTGCCAGTAGTATAATGGCGGGGGTTGGCAATGAGCAGTTCTTC
CDR3: CASSIMAGVGNEQFF

D: TRBD2
J: TRBJ2-1
size: NA
V: TRBV11-3
DNA: TGTGCCAGCAGCTCCTCGAGACTAGCGGGGGCCTCCTTGTTCTTC
CDR3: CASSSSRLAGASLFF

D: NA
J: TRBJ2-7
size: NA
V: TRBV6-5
DNA: TGTGCCAGCAGTTACGTCGAGGGAGAGCAGTACTTC
CDR3: CASSYVEGEQYF

D: NA
J: TRBJ1-2
size: few
V: TRBV19
DNA: TGTGCCAGTAGGGGACAAACGATAGCTAACTATGGCTACACCTTC
CDR3: CASRGQTIANYGYTF

D: NA
J: TRBJ2-3
size: NA
V: TRBV11-1
DNA: TGTGCCAGCAGCTGGGGGACTAGCACAGATACGCAGTATTTT
CDR3: CASSWGTSTDTQYF

D: NA
J: TRBJ1-1
size: NA
V: TRBV11-3
DNA: TGTGCCAGCAGCATTAACACTGAAGCTTTCTTT
CDR3: CASSINTEAFF

D: TRBD2
J: TRBJ2-7
size: NA
V: TRBV27
DNA: TGTGCCAGCAGTTGGAGGGGCGGGAGCCTTCTCTACGAGCAGTACTTC
CDR3: CASSWRGGSLLYEQYF

D: NA
J: TRBJ1-1
size: NA
V: TRBV5-1
DNA: TGCGCCAGCAGCCCACAGGCCGATATGAATACTGAAGCTTTCTTT
CDR3: CASSPQADMNTEAFF

D: TRBD1
J: TRBJ2-4
size: NA
V: TRBV15
DNA: TGTGCCACCAGCAGAGATCCGTGGACAGGGCCTGTAGCCAAAAACATTCAGTACTTC
CDR3: CATSRDPWTGPVAKNIQYF

D: NA
J: TRBJ1-5
size: NA
V: TRBV6-5
DNA: TGTGCCAGCAGTTCTCAGGGAAATCAGCCCCAGCATTTT
CDR3: CASSSQGNQPQHF

D: TRBD1
J: TRBJ1-2
size: NA
V: TRBV27
DNA: TGTGCCAGCAGTGACACAGGGGGCCGGGGCTACACCTTC
CDR3: CASSDTGGRGYTF

D: NA
J: TRBJ1-1
size: NA
V: TRBV5-1
DNA: TGCGCCAGCAGCAAAGACAGTCTGAACACTGAAGCTTTCTTT
CDR3: CASSKDSLNTEAFF

D: TRBD2
J: TRBJ2-3
size: NA
V: TRBV6-6
DNA: TGTGCCAGCAGTTCGTCTAGCGGGGGGGTTGGAGATACGCAGTATTTT
CDR3: CASSSSSGGVGDTQYF

D: NA
J: TRBJ2-5
size: NA
V: TRBV5-1
DNA: TGCGCCAGCAGCTCCGGCAGGACTCCAGAGACCCAGTACTTC
CDR3: CASSSGRTPETQYF

D: NA
J: TRBJ1-6
size: NA
V: TRBV15
DNA: TGTGCCACCAGCAGAACTGACAGATTGAATTCACCCCTCCACTTT
CDR3: CATSRTDRLNSPLHF

D: TRBD1
J: TRBJ1-1
size: once
V: TRBV28
DNA: TGTGCCAGCAGTTCGGACAGGGGTACTGAAGCTTTCTTT
CDR3: CASSSDRGTEAFF

D: NA
J: TRBJ2-2
size: few
V: TRBV5-1
DNA: TGCGCCAGCAGCTTGGGGAGCAACACCGGGGAGCTGTTTTTT
CDR3: CASSLGSNTGELFF